This is a list of T cell receptor beta chains from one sample in a study of neoadjuvant nivolumab and ipilimumab in lung cancer. Sequencing used immunoSEQ multiplex PCR; TCRdb keeps in-frame clones, though not all of them. The sample records several thousand clones, roughly 76% being singletons. This material consisted of normal lung tissue adjacent to the tumor, taken after neoadjuvant nivolumab, alone or with ipilimumab, at or shortly before surgery. These receptor sequences come from an adult with non-small cell lung cancer. Some clones in this sample may be carry-over from other donors' samples. Both conserved end residues are part of each CDR3. D genes are given only for firm matches. Part of the rows lack a size; the others show once, few, many or a class for expanded clones.

cdr3_nt cdr3_aa j_call d_call v_call clone_size
TGTGCCAGCTCACCATTGGGGGAGCAAGCTTTCTTT CASSPLGEQAFF TRBJ1-1 NA TRBV18 NA
TGCGCCAGCAGCTTGGACCACCGTAAGGAGCAGTATTTT CASSLDHRKEQYF TRBJ2-3 NA TRBV5-1 NA
TGTGCCTGGGGAGGGAGGACAGAATCCTACGAGCAGTACTTC CAWGGRTESYEQYF TRBJ2-7 NA TRBV30 NA
TGTGCCAGCTCCCCCTGGCGGGGGGGCCTCACCGGGGAGCTGTTTTTT CASSPWRGGLTGELFF TRBJ2-2 TRBD2 TRBV18 NA
TGTGCCAGCAGTTTATTAGGTAGCGGGAGGTACAATGAGCAGTTCTTC CASSLLGSGRYNEQFF TRBJ2-1 TRBD2 TRBV27 NA
TGTGCCAGCTCACTTCAGGGGAATGTCAATGAAAAACTGTTTTTT CASSLQGNVNEKLFF TRBJ1-4 NA TRBV18 NA
TGTGCCAGCAGCTCCCTGGGACTAGCGGGGCCAAGCTCCTACAATGAGCAGTTCTTC CASSSLGLAGPSSYNEQFF TRBJ2-1 TRBD2 TRBV14 NA
TGTGCCAGCAGTTCCCCGGGGTCCTCCTATAATTCACCCCTCCACTTT CASSSPGSSYNSPLHF TRBJ1-6 NA TRBV27 few
TGTGCCAGTAGTGCCTGGGACCTAACTAATGAAAAACTGTTTTTT CASSAWDLTNEKLFF TRBJ1-4 NA TRBV19 NA
TGTGCAAGTCGCTTCTCGGGGCAGGGGATTTTCTACGAGCAGTACTTC CASRFSGQGIFYEQYF TRBJ2-7 NA TRBV12-2 NA
TGTGCCAGCAGCCCGACAGGGGGCGGGAGTCAGCCCCAGCATTTT CASSPTGGGSQPQHF TRBJ1-5 TRBD1 TRBV7-9 NA
TGTGCCAGCAGTGGGACTTGGGTGGGGCAGTACTTC CASSGTWVGQYF TRBJ2-7 NA TRBV6-6 NA
TGTGCCAGCAGCCGAACGCACAGGGTTGTTGGCTACACCTTC CASSRTHRVVGYTF TRBJ1-2 NA TRBV6-5 medium-sized
TGTGCCAGCAGTTTTATGGACAGGGGGAATAATTCACCCCTCCACTTT CASSFMDRGNNSPLHF TRBJ1-6 TRBD1 TRBV27 few
TGTGCCAGTTGTGGGATCGCCCCTGACACTGAAGCTTTCTTT CASCGIAPDTEAFF TRBJ1-1 NA TRBV19 NA
TGTGCCAGCAGCCCGAGTCCCGGGACTAGCGCGACGCCCTACGAGCAGTACTTC CASSPSPGTSATPYEQYF TRBJ2-7 TRBD2 TRBV5-4 NA
TGCGCCAGCAGCCCCTCCCCAGGGCTGTACGAGCAGTACTTC CASSPSPGLYEQYF TRBJ2-7 NA TRBV4-3 NA
TGTGCCAGCAGCTTGGGTCCAGGGGGCCCCTACGAGCAGTACTTC CASSLGPGGPYEQYF TRBJ2-7 TRBD1 TRBV5-6 few
TGTGCCAGCTCACCCTTGAGGTGGGAGGTCTCCTACGAGCAGTACTTC CASSPLRWEVSYEQYF TRBJ2-7 NA TRBV18 NA
TGTGCCACCAGAAAACCGGGGAGTCCACAAGAGACCCAGTACTTC CATRKPGSPQETQYF TRBJ2-5 NA TRBV6-5 NA
TGTGCCAGCTCACCTTGGGGGGGGGCTGAAAATGAGCAGTTCTTC CASSPWGGAENEQFF TRBJ2-1 NA TRBV18 few
TGCGCCAGCAGTGAGTCGCTCGGGAGTAGGTTTCGGAATGAGCAGTTCTTC CASSESLGSRFRNEQFF TRBJ2-1 NA TRBV10-2 NA
TGCGCCAGCAGCTTTCCCGGGACCGTGAACACTGAAGCTTTCTTT CASSFPGTVNTEAFF TRBJ1-1 NA TRBV4-1 NA